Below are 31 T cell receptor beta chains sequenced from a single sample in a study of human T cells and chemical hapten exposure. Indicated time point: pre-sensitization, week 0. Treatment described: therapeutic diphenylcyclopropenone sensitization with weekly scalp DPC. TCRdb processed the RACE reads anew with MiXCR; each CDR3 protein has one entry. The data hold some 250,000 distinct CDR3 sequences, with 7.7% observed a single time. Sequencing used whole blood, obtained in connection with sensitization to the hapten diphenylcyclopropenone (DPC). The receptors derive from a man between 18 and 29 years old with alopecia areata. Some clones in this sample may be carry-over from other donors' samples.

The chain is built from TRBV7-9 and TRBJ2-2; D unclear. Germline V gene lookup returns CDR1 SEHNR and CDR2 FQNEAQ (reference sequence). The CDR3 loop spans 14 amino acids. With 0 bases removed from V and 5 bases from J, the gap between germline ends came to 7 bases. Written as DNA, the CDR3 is TGTGCCAGCAGCTTAGCGCAAGGGACCGGGGAGCTGTTTTTT. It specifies CASSLAQGTGELFF.

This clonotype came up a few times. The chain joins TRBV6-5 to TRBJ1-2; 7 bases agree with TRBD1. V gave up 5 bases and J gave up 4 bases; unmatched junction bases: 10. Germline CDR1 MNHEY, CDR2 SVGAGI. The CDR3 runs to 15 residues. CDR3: CASSESGDSSYGYTF. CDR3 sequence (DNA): TGTGCCAGCAGTGAATCGGGGGACAGCTCCTATGGCTACACCTTC.

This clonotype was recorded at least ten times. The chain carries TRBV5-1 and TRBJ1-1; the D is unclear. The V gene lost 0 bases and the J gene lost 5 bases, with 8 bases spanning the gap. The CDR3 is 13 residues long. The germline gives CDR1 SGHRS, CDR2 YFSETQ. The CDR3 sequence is CASSLGGETEAFF. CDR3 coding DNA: TGCGCCAGCAGCTTGGGTGGGGAGACTGAAGCTTTCTTT.

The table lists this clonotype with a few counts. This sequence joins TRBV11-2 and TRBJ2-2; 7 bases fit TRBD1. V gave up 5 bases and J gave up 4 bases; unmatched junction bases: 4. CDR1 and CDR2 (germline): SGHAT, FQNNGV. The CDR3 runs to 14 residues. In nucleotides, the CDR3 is TGTGCCAGCAGCATACAGGGGTCCACCGGGGAGCTGTTTTTT. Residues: CASSIQGSTGELFF.

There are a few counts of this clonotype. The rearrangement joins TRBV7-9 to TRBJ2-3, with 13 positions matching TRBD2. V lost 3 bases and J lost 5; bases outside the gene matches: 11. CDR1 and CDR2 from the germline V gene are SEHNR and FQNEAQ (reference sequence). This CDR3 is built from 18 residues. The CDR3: CASSLPRLAGGQKDTQYF. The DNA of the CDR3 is TGTGCCAGCAGCTTGCCGAGACTAGCGGGGGGCCAAAAAGATACGCAGTATTTT.

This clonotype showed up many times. CDR3 nucleotides: TGTGCCAGCAGACTGAGGTGGACAGGGGAAAGTACTCAGCCCCAGCATTTT. Amino acid sequence: CASRLRWTGESTQPQHF. This chain joins TRBV6-5 and TRBJ1-5; 9 bases map to TRBD1. V was pared by 6 bases and J by 6 bases, with 15 bases of the junction left unmatched. The CDR3 contains 17 residues. The V gene's germline CDR1 is MNHEY and CDR2 SVGAGI.

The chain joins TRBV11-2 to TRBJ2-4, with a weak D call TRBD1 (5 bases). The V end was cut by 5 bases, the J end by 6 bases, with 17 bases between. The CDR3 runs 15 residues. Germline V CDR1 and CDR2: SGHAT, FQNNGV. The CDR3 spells CASSGMQGSTNIQYF. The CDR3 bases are TGTGCCAGCAGCGGAATGCAGGGAAGCACAAACATTCAGTACTTC.

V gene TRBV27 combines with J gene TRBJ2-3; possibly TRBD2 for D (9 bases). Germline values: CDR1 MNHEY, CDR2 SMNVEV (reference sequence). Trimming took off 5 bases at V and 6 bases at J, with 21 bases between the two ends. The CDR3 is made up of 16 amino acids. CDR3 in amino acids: CASSPQGAGGPDTQYF. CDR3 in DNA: TGTGCCAGCAGTCCCCAGGGGGCGGGGGGGCCGGATACGCAGTATTTT.

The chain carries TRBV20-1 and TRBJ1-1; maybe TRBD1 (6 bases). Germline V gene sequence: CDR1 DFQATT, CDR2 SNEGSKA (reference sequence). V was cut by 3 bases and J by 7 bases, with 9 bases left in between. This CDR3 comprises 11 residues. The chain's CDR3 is CSASRTDEAFF. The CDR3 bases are TGCAGTGCTAGTAGGACAGATGAAGCTTTCTTT.

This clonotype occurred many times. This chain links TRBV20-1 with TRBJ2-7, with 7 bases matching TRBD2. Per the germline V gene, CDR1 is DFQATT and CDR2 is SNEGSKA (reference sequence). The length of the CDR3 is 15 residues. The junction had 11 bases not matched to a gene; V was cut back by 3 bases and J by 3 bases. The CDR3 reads CSASPRTSVSYEQYF. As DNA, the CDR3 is TGCAGTGCTAGTCCCAGGACTAGTGTGAGCTACGAGCAGTACTTC.

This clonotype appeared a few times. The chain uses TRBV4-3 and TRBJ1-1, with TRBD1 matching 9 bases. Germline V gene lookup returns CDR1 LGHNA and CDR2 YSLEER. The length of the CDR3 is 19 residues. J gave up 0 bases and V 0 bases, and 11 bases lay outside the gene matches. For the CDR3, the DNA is TGCGCCAGCAGCCAAGATGGGGACAGGGTTGGGTGGATGAACACTGAAGCTTTCTTT. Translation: CASSQDGDRVGWMNTEAFF.

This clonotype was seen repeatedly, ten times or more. CDR3 amino acids: CASSFVREKLFF. The CDR3 DNA follows: TGTGCCAGCAGCTTCGTACGGGAAAAACTGTTTTTT. The gene calls are TRBV5-8 and TRBJ1-4; unclear D gene. CDR3 length: 12 amino acids. Trimming took off 2 bases at V and 8 bases at J, with 7 bases between the two ends. CDR1 is SGHTS and CDR2 is YDEGEE in the germline V gene.

Written as DNA, the CDR3 is TGTGCCAGCAGCCGGGACAGTGAGCTCCAGCCCCAGCATTTT. This sequence encodes CASSRDSELQPQHF. This rearrangement joins TRBV12-3 or TRBV12-4 to TRBJ1-5, with 7 bases aligning to TRBD1. This CDR3 region has 14 residues. J was trimmed by 7 bases and V by 6 bases; bases with no gene match: 9.

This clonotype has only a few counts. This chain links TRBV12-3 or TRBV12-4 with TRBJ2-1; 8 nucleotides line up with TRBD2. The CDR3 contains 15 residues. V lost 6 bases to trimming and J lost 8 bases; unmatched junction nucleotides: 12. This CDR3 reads CASRLQGSLADEQFF. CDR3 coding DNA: TGTGCCAGCAGACTACAGGGATCACTAGCGGATGAGCAGTTCTTC.

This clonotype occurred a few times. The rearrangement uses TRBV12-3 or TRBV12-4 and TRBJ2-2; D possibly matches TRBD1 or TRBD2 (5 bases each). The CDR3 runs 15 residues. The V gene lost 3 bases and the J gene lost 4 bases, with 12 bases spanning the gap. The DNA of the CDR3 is TGTGCCAGCAGTTTGTTCGGGGCGGGCACCGGGGAGCTGTTTTTT. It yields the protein CASSLFGAGTGELFF.

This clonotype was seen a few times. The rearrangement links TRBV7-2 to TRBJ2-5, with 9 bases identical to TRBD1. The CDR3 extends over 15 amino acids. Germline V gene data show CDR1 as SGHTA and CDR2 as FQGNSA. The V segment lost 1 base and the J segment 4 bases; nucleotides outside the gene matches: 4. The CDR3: CASSLGTGVTETQYF. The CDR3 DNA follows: TGTGCCAGCAGCTTAGGGACAGGGGTAACAGAGACCCAGTACTTC.

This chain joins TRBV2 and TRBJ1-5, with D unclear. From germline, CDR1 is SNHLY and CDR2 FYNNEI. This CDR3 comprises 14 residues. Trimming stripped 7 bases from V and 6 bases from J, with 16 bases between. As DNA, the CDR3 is TGTGCCAGCAATGGGTATCCGTTGGGTCAGCCCCAGCATTTT. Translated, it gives CASNGYPLGQPQHF.

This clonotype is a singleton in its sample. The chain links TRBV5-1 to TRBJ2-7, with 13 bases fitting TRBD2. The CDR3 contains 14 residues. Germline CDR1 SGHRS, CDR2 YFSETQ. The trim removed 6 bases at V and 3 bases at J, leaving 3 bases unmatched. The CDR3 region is CASKGLAGDYEQYF. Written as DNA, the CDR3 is TGCGCCAGCAAAGGACTAGCGGGGGACTACGAGCAGTACTTC.

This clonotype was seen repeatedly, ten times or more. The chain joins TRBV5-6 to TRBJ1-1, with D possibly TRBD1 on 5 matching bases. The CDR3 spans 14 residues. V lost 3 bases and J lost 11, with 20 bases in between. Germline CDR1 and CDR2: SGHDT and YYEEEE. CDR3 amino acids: CASSSGLVDRDAFF. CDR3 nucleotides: TGTGCCAGCAGCTCCGGACTTGTGGATAGGGACGCTTTCTTT.

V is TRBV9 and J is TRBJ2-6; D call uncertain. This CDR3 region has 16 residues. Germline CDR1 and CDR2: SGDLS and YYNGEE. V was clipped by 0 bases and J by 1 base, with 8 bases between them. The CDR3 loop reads CASSVAGVSGANVLTF. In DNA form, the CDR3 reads TGTGCCAGCAGCGTAGCGGGTGTTTCTGGGGCCAACGTCCTGACTTTC.

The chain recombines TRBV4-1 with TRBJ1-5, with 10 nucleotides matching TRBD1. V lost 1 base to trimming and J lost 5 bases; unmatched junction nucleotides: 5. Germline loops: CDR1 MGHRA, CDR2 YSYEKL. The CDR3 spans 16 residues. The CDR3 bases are TGCGCCAGCAGCCAAGGACAGGGGGCGCTTGATCAGCCCCAGCATTTT. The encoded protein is CASSQGQGALDQPQHF.

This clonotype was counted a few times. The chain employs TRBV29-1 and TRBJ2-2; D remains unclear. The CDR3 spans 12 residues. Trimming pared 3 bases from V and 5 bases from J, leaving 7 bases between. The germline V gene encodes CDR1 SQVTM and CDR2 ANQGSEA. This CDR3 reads CSVETGTGELFF. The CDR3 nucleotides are TGCAGCGTTGAGACGGGTACCGGGGAGCTGTTTTTT.

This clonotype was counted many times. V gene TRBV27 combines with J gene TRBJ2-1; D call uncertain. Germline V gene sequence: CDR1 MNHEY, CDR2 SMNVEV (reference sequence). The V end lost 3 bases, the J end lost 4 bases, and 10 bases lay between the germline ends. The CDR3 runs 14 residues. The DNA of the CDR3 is TGTGCCAGCAGTTTTCGGCTAGGATACAATGAGCAGTTCTTC. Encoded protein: CASSFRLGYNEQFF.

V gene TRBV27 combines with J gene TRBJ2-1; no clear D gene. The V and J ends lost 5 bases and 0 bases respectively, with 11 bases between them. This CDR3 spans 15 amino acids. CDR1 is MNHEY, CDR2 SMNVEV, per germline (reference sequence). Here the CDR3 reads CASSPLLSSYNEQFF. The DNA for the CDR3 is TGTGCCAGCAGTCCCCTCCTGAGCTCCTACAATGAGCAGTTCTTC.

CDR3 sequence (DNA): TGCGCCAGCAGCCCACTTTACAGGGGAAGGGATGCTTTGAATGAAGCTTTCTTT. Amino acids: CASSPLYRGRDALNEAFF. V is TRBV4-1 and J is TRBJ1-1, with TRBD1 matching over 7 bases. CDR1 and CDR2 (germline): MGHRA, YSYEKL. This CDR3 is built from 18 residues. After removal of 4 bases from V and 7 bases from J, the junction contained 21 bases not matched to a gene.

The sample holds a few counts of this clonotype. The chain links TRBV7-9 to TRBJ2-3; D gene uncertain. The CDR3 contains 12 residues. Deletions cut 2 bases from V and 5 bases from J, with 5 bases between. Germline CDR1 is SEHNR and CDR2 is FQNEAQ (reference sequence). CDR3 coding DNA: TGTGCCAGCAGCTTATCTAGAGATACGCAGTATTTT. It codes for CASSLSRDTQYF. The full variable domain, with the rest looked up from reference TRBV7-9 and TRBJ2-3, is DTGVSQNPRHKITKRGQNVTFRCDPISEHNRLYWYRQTLGQGPEFLTYFQNEAQLEKSRLLSDRFSAERPKGSFSTLEIQRTEQGDSAMYLCASSLSRDTQYFGPGTRLTVL.

CDR3 bases: TGCGCCAGCAGCCCGGGGACAGGAGAGACAGCTGAAGCTTTCTTT. Protein product: CASSPGTGETAEAFF. This chain connects TRBV5-1 to TRBJ1-1, with TRBD1 matching 8 bases. Germline CDR1 and CDR2: SGHRS and YFSETQ. The CDR3 length is 15 residues. V trimming: 4 bases; J trimming: 6 bases; junction bases outside the gene matches: 11.

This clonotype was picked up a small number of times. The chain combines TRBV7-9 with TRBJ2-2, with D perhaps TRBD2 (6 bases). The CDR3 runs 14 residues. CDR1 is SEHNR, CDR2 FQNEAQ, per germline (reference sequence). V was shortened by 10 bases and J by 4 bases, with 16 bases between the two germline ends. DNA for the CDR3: TGTGCCACCCGGGGACTCAGGAGCACCGGGGAGCTGTTTTTT. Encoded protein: CATRGLRSTGELFF.

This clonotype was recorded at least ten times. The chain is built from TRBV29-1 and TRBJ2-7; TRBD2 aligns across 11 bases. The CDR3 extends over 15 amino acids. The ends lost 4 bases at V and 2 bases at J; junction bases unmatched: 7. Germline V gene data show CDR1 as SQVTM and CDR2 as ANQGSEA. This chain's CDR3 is CSVGLGTSGTYEQYF. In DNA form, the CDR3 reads TGCAGCGTTGGTCTAGGGACTAGCGGTACCTACGAGCAGTACTTC.

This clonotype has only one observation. CDR3 amino acids: CASSYLGQGTTGELFF. CDR3 DNA sequence: TGTGCCAGCAGTTACCTGGGACAGGGGACCACCGGGGAGCTGTTTTTT. The rearrangement links TRBV6-2 or TRBV6-3 to TRBJ2-2; TRBD1 matches at 10 bases. V lost 2 bases and J lost 4; bases outside the gene matches: 4. CDR3 length: 16 residues. In germline, CDR1 is MNHEY, CDR2 SVGEGT.

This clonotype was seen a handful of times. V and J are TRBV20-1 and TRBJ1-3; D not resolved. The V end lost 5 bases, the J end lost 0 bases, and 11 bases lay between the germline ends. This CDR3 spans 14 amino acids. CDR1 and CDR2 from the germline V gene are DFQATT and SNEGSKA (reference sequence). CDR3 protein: CSASDASSGNTIYF. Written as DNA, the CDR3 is TGCAGTGCTTCAGACGCAAGCTCTGGAAACACCATATATTTT.